This TCR beta chain was documented in a study of blood T cell repertoires in COVID-19. The length of the CDR3 is 12 residues. V shed 3 bases and J shed 9 bases, with 9 bases lying between them. From germline, CDR1 is MNHEY and CDR2 SVGEGT. Clones were read by immunoSEQ multiplex PCR, and TCRdb kept only the in-frame ones, dropping some. The sample includes a few hundred thousand clones, about four fifths seen only once; the top ten take less than 6%. This TCR came from a woman aged 45-65 years who had recovered from COVID-19. Input material: PBMCs or T cells enriched from blood (not recorded which). The V and J genes are TRBV6-2 or TRBV6-3 and TRBJ2-1, with D possibly being TRBD1 (5 bases). Here the CDR3 DNA reads TGTGCCAGCAGTTATCAGGGTTTTGAGCAGTTCTTC. Translated: CASSYQGFEQFF.